This T cell receptor (beta chain) originates from a study of cytomegalovirus exposure and HLA in healthy donors. Across the study: The 110 million or so unique TCR beta sequences, from roughly 170 million T cells, were found by an earlier analysis.

A note on this clone: The target antigen is unknown.

Whole-study findings and limits: The authors listed approximately 160 TCR beta chains as cytomegalovirus-associated.

The PCR had 60 Vbeta and 13 Jbeta primers. Repertoires were generated with immunoSEQ multiplex PCR, while TCRdb's copy carries only in-frame clones and drops some. The table shows 90,000 or so clones, with over 55% occurring only once. Trimming cost V 4 bases and J 1 base, with 5 bases left between them. This CDR3 spans 12 amino acids. In germline, CDR1 is SGHTA, CDR2 FQGTGA. This chain connects TRBV7-3 to TRBJ2-7; D not resolved. The sequenced sample was PBMCs. The TCR originated in a woman between 18 and 30 years old in good health and CMV-seropositive. CDR3: CASSSNSYEQYF. CDR3 bases: TGTGCCAGCAGCTCAAATTCCTACGAGCAGTACTTC.